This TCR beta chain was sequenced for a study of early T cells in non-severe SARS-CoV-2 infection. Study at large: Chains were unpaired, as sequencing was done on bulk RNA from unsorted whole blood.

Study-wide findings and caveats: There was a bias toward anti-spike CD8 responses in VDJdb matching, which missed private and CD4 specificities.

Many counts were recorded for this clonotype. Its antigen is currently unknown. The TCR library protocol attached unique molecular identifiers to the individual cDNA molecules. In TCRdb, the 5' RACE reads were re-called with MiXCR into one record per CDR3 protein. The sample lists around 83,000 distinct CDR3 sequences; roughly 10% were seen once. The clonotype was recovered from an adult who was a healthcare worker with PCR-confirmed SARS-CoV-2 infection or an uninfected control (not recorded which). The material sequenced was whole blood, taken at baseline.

This CDR3 reads CASSLKGSKVEQYF. CDR3 sequence (DNA): TGTGCCAGCAGTTTAAAGGGGTCTAAGGTCGAGCAGTACTTC. The V and J genes are TRBV27 and TRBJ2-7; D may be TRBD1 (5 bases). Germline V CDR1 and CDR2: MNHEY, SMNVEV (reference sequence). The CDR3 totals 14 residues. Trimming left V 2 bases short and J 6 bases short, with 14 bases between.